This TCR beta chain was retrieved from a study of control samples from healthy donors and cancer patients. Germline V gene sequence: CDR1 SQVTM, CDR2 ANQGSEA. V trimming: 5 bases; J trimming: 13 bases; junction bases outside the gene matches: 27. This CDR3 has 18 residues. This clone was found once. The table came from immunoSEQ multiplex PCR; TCRdb's copy has only in-frame clones and leaves some out. The top ten clones hold 0.68% of a sample with approximately 170,000 clones, roughly 92% of them seen once. This chain joins TRBV29-1 and TRBJ2-1; 9 bases fit TRBD2. The sequenced sample was blood. The sequence came from a woman aged 30 to 39 in good health. DNA of the CDR3: TGCAGCGTTCGATCTAGGGGACTAGCTCTTACAATGAATTCCGATCAGTTCTTC. Translating gives CSVRSRGLALTMNSDQFF.